This entry is about one T cell receptor (beta chain). Its antigen is not yet known. No much larger clonotype is one base removed from it; base qualities were not supplied. This record belongs to a study of blood T cell repertoires in COVID-19 (TCRdb year 2020). Study-level background: Samples from collaborators originated in the United States, Italy and Spain and spanned both the acute and convalescent phases of COVID-19. A de-identified subject ID, COVID-19 status, age in years and sex were almost always included in the sample metadata. Samples were obtained from the ongoing ImmuneRACE study (first 160 participants) and from about 1,300 subjects provided by 6 global collaborators. Subjects who had been exposed to COVID-19, were actively infected with it, or had recovered from it provided the deeply sampled blood TCRbeta repertoires that made up the dataset. The repertoires were released in a freely available public database intended as a resource for research on the immune response to SARS-CoV-2. HLA class I and class II types, where available, came from metadata supplied by the sample provider rather than from assay-based typing. The prospective study material was composed of cDNA or gDNA derived from T cells, B-cell-depleted T cells, or PBMCs.

TCRbeta CDR3 regions were amplified from genomic DNA by means of the immunoSEQ Assay, a bias-controlled multiplex PCR. In the authors' own workflow: The number of nucleated cells in each sample was estimated by amplification of reference gene primers within the assay. To quantify the absolute abundance of each unique TCRbeta CDR3 rearrangement, sequence reads were collapsed and filtered. Productive Simpson clonality was computed per sample as the square root of Simpson's diversity index over productive rearrangements. TCRdb re-hosts the immuneACCESS table, in-frame sequences only. Its copies lack some clones; in the studies checked, an unresolved V gene accounts for under half of them, and the cause for the rest is not known. V and J calls and clone size follow that table, whereas D and trimming were derived from the DNA. The sample contains about 50,000 clones, 85% to 90% of them found a single time. Together, the top ten hold 9% of the sample.

Whole blood was collected in K2EDTA tubes by collaborating institutions according to the institutions' own protocols. For TCRbeta analysis, collaborator samples were shipped as frozen whole blood, as isolated PBMCs, or as DNA extracted from either sample type. What the work shows at the level of the full study, not this receptor alone: How much clinical and demographic metadata was included differed by source and by participant, and the metadata was provided uncurated.

The sample taken for sequencing was peripheral blood. The source of this sequence is a man older than 75 with active or convalescent COVID-19.

The sequenced DNA: TGTGCCAGCAGTTTGGCGGGACTCCCCGGGGAGCTGTTTTTT. Its translation reads: CASSLAGLPGELFF. This receptor chain uses TRBV28 and TRBJ2-2; tentative D gene TRBD2, with 6 bases matching. The CDR3 numbers 14 residues from cysteine through phenylalanine. The CDR3 DNA has 42 bases and is translated from base 1. CDR1 and CDR2 are drawn from the germline V gene: MDHEN, SYDVKM. V lost 3 bases and J lost 6 bases; the stretch between them is 11 bases long.